This TCR beta chain derives from a study of cytomegalovirus exposure and HLA in healthy donors. General study findings and limits: V- and J-gene trimming of TCR beta was linked (in a later analysis) to a missense DCLRE1C variant. Most of the TCR beta V segments (in an earlier analysis) were productive either about 87% or about 30% of the time. Common viral pathogens were later found to be apparently linked to several of the most significant clusters.

Trimming took 0 bases from V and 4 from J, leaving 13 bases between them. Germline values: CDR1 ENHRY, CDR2 SYGVKD. The CDR3 extends over 16 amino acids. Primers included in the PCR were 60 Vbeta and 13 Jbeta primers. Clones were read by immunoSEQ multiplex PCR, and TCRdb kept only the in-frame ones, dropping some. Of about 180,000 clones listed, roughly 78% are singletons. On this clone: Its antigen is still unknown.

The chain uses TRBV10-3 and TRBJ1-3; D gene ambiguous. This receptor was identified in a woman aged 25-40 years in good health and CMV-seronegative. Source material: PBMCs. CDR3 loop: CAISESLGVPGNTIYF. The CDR3 DNA follows: TGTGCCATCAGTGAGTCGCTCGGGGTCCCGGGAAACACCATATATTTT.